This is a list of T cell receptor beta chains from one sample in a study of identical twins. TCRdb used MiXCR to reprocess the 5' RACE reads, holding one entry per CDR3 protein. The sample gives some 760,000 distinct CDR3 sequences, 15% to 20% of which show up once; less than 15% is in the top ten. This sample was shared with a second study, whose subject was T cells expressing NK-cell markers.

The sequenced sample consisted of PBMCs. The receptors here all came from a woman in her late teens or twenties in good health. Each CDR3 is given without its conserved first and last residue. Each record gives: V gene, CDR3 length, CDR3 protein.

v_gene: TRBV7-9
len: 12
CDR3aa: ASSSKAFQETQY

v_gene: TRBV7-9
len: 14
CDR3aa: ASSTPNYYSYNEQF

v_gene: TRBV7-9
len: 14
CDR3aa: ASSELAGVAYNEQF

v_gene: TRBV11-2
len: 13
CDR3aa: ASSLGTRVYNEQF

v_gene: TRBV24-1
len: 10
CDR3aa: ATSSSNNEQF

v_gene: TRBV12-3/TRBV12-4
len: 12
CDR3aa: ASNTLAGYNEQF

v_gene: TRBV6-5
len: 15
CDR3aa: ASSYGTSGGALLRQF

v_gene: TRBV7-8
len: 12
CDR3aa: ASSLARTPYEQY

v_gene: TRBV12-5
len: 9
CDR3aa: ASGLDQTQY

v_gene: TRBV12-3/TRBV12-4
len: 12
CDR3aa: ASSFGYRNTEAF

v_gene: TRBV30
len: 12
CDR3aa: AWSTGGDTDTQY

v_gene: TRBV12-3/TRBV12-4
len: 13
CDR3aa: ASIRPRETNYGYT

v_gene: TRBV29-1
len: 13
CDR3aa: SVVLWGQGADEQF

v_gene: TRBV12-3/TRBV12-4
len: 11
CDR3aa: ASTPFRNYGYT

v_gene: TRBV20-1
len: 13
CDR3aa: SASGVGDRDYEQY

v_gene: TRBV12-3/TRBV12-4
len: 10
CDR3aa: ASSGQGYGYT

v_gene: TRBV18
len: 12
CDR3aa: ASSPHPDAETQY

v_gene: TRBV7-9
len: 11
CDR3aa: ASSTRAGETQY

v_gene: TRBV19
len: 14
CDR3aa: ASSPGRLYSNQPQH

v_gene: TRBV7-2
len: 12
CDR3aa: ASSFHPGPYEQY

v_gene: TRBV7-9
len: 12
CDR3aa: ASRASTGFHRQF

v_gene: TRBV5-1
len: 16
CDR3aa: ASSSGLAGMRAHNEQF